This T cell receptor beta chain was profiled in a study of graft-versus-host responses after intestinal transplantation. In the study overall: Isolated intestinal, liver-intestinal, or multivisceral transplants had been given to the recipients. Every recipient underwent anti-thymocyte globulin induction, then tacrolimus and steroids for roughly three years. Notes on the study in general: Some GvH clones appeared in ileal mucosa or blood before recipient bone marrow. Among circulating GvH clones, peak levels were associated with early post-transplant declines in HvG clones.

Trimming stripped 3 bases from V and 6 bases from J, with 10 bases between. The CDR3 runs to 13 residues. Germline CDR1 and CDR2: MNHEY and SMNVEV (reference sequence). Repertoires were generated with immunoSEQ multiplex PCR, while TCRdb's copy carries only in-frame clones and drops some. The repertoire holds more than 80,000 clones, with approximately 90% as singletons. As for this clone: Its cognate antigen is unknown.

Source: unstimulated CD4+ T cells sorted from spleen or lymph node cells, taken before transplant. V usage is TRBV27 and J usage is TRBJ2-3; D is ambiguous. The source of this sequence is a human donor who was the organ donor for an intestinal transplant. The CDR3 DNA follows: TGTGCCAGCAGTTTCAAACCGGTGGATACGCAGTATTTT. It yields the protein CASSFKPVDTQYF.